This T cell receptor (beta chain) was sequenced during a study of T cells after yellow fever vaccination. Study in general: SMART-Seq v4 Ultra Low Input prepared libraries from low-cell fractions.

Synthesis of TCR cDNA relied on 5'RACE template switching, which attached a universal primer site and UMIs. TCRdb analysed the 5' RACE reads with MiXCR anew, one entry per CDR3 protein. The sample has a few hundred thousand distinct CDR3 sequences; about 6.6% are singletons. The CDR3 covers 21 residues. Germline trimming cut 1 base from V and 3 bases from J; bases unmatched to any gene: 17. Per germline, CDR1 LGHDT and CDR2 YNNKEL (reference sequence). This clonotype was observed at least ten times. Its antigen is unidentified. Whole-study findings and limits: Peak timing came faster in the weaker secondary response, day 5 versus 15.

This specimen consisted of PBMCs, obtained about 41 days after the first yellow fever vaccination. This clonotype was obtained from a man younger than 35 who received the YFV17D yellow fever vaccine. J is TRBJ2-4 and V is TRBV3-1; 11 bases agree with TRBD1. CDR3 bases: TGTGCCAGCAGCCAAGGATCTGCGGGACAGGGGGAGTTTCGGGTCAAAAACATTCAGTACTTC. This codes for CASSQGSAGQGEFRVKNIQYF.